The 8 T cell receptor beta chains given below trace back to one sample, sequenced in a study of T cell responses to AZD1222 COVID-19 vaccine. Produced via immunoSEQ multiplex PCR; TCRdb's table is partial and in-frame only. The sample records about 78,000 clones, over 80% being singletons. This sample comprised peripheral blood, obtained on day 0 of AZD1222 vaccination. The receptors derive from an adult in good health.

V and J are TRBV28 and TRBJ2-7; 7 bases are a match to TRBD1. This CDR3 has 13 amino acids. In germline, CDR1 is MDHEN, CDR2 SYDVKM. V shed 3 bases and J 3 bases; nucleotides not matched to a gene: 2. The CDR3 loop is CASSFGQVYEQYF. Here the CDR3 DNA reads TGTGCCAGCAGTTTTGGACAGGTCTACGAGCAGTACTTC.

The chain recombines TRBV23-1 with TRBJ1-2; no clear D gene. TRBV23-1 falls under the ORF class, with uncertain function. The CDR3 has 16 amino acids. Trimming removed 7 bases from V and 5 bases from J, with 23 bases in between. This CDR3 reads CASKPKRKREGYGYTF. The CDR3 bases are TGCGCCAGCAAACCCAAACGGAAGAGGGAAGGTTATGGCTACACCTTC.

The table lists this clone with a count of one. This chain connects TRBV7-2 to TRBJ1-3, with a possible D match to TRBD1 (6 bases). The CDR3 extends over 15 amino acids. V was shortened by 5 bases and J by 4 bases, with 15 bases between the two germline ends. CDR1 is SGHTA, CDR2 FQGNSA, per germline. The CDR3 is CASSPQGGPGNTIYF. For the CDR3, the DNA is TGTGCCAGCAGCCCTCAAGGGGGTCCCGGAAACACCATATATTTT.

This clone appeared a single time. This rearrangement joins TRBV4-3 to TRBJ1-2, with D tentatively TRBD1 (5 bases). The CDR3 covers 15 residues. Trimming left V 0 bases short and J 4 bases short, with 12 bases between. Per germline, CDR1 LGHNA and CDR2 YSLEER. CDR3 region: CASSQDSGLGYGYTF. The CDR3 DNA is TGCGCCAGCAGCCAAGATTCAGGGCTTGGCTATGGCTACACCTTC.

The chain employs TRBV5-5 and TRBJ1-1; a weak D match, TRBD1 (5 bases). Trimming left V 6 bases short and J 2 bases short, with 14 bases between. The CDR3 sequence is 14 residues long. Germline-derived CDR1 and CDR2 are SGHKS and YYEKEE (reference sequence). The CDR3 spells CASTPRDGNTEAFF. As DNA, the CDR3 is TGTGCCAGCACCCCCCGGGACGGTAACACTGAAGCTTTCTTT.

V and J are TRBV2 and TRBJ1-3; TRBD1 is a possible D gene (5 bases). The V and J ends lost 10 bases and 0 bases respectively, with 19 bases between them. Germline lookup yields CDR1 SNHLY and CDR2 FYNNEI. The CDR3 totals 16 residues. CDR3 loop: CATAHGDGGSGNTIYF. The CDR3 coding sequence is TGTGCCACCGCCCACGGGGACGGTGGCTCTGGAAACACCATATATTTT.

This clone was detected once. The rearrangement joins TRBV12-3 or TRBV12-4 to TRBJ2-5, with TRBD2 matching over 8 bases. Losses at the gene ends were 8 bases for V and 5 bases for J; bases not matched to a gene: 7. The CDR3 has 13 residues. In nucleotides, the CDR3 is TGTGCCAGCGCGGGGGGCGCCCGGGAGACCCAGTACTTC. This gives the protein CASAGGARETQYF.

This clone was detected a few times. This chain links TRBV24-1 with TRBJ2-5; TRBD1 matches 11 bases. Germline V CDR1 and CDR2: KGHDR, SFDVKD. The CDR3 length is 16 residues. V gave up 4 bases and J gave up 2 bases; unmatched junction bases: 5. The CDR3 bases are TGTGCCACCAGTGAAGCCGGGACAGGGGGACAAGAGACCCAGTACTTC. As protein: CATSEAGTGGQETQYF.